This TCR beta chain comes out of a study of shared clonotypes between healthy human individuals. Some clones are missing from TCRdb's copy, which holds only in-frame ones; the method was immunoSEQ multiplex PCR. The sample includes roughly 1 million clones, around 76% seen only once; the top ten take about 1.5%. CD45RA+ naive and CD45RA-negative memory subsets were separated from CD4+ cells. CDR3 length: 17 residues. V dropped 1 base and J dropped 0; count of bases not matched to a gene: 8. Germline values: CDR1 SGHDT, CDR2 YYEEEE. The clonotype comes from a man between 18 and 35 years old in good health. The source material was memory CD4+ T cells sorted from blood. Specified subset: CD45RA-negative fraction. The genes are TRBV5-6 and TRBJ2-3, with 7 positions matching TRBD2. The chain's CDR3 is CASSLSPSGLSTDTQYF. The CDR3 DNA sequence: TGTGCCAGCAGCTTGTCCCCTAGCGGCCTTAGCACAGATACGCAGTATTTT. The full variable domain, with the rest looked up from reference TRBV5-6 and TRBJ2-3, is DAGVTQSPTHLIKTRGQQVTLRCSPKSGHDTVSWYQQALGQGPQFIFQYYEEEERQRGNFPDRFSGHQFPNYSSELNVNALLLGDSALYLCASSLSPSGLSTDTQYFGPGTRLTVL.